These 28 T cell receptor beta chains were sequenced from one sample in a study of blood T cell repertoires in COVID-19. TCRdb keeps only in-frame clones here, not all; method: immunoSEQ multiplex PCR. The sample shows some 130,000 clones, 80% of them seen only once. Sequencing was carried out using peripheral blood. The source of these receptors is a man between 65 and 85 years old with acute or convalescent COVID-19.

The chain couples TRBV6-5 to TRBJ2-5; weak D call: TRBD1 (5 bases). Trimming pared 7 bases from V and 2 bases from J, leaving 14 bases between. Germline V gene sequence: CDR1 MNHEY, CDR2 SVGAGI. The length of the CDR3 is 14 residues. The CDR3 coding sequence is TGTGCCAGCACCCCCCCAGGGCAGCAAGAGACCCAGTACTTC. Amino acid sequence: CASTPPGQQETQYF.

The CDR3 bases are TGTGCCAGCAGCTTACCGCGGGCTGGGGCCAACGTCCTGACTTTC. It codes for CASSLPRAGANVLTF. This sequence joins TRBV7-2 and TRBJ2-6; tentatively, D is TRBD2 (5 bases). The CDR3 consists of 15 residues. With 2 bases removed from V and 2 bases from J, the gap between germline ends came to 7 bases. Germline V gene data show CDR1 as SGHTA and CDR2 as FQGNSA.

The chain recombines TRBV10-1 with TRBJ2-2; no firm D call. This CDR3 region has 13 residues. Germline values: CDR1 WNHNN, CDR2 SYGVQD (reference sequence). V was cut by 9 bases and J by 5 bases, with 13 bases left in between. The CDR3 sequence: CARGASATGELFF. In DNA form, the CDR3 reads TGCGCCAGAGGAGCCAGCGCGACCGGGGAGCTGTTTTTT.

The chain combines TRBV5-1 with TRBJ1-4, with no clear D. The CDR3 runs to 16 residues. Trimming cost V 0 bases and J 4 bases, with 13 bases left between them. Germline-derived CDR1 and CDR2 are SGHRS and YFSETQ. CDR3 in amino acids: CASSLGRAAGNEKLFF. Here the CDR3 DNA reads TGCGCCAGCAGCTTGGGTCGGGCGGCGGGTAATGAAAAACTGTTTTTT.

A few counts support this clone. V and J are TRBV19 and TRBJ1-1, with D perhaps TRBD1 (6 bases). Germline CDR1 is LNHDA and CDR2 is SQIVND (reference sequence). The CDR3 is 14 amino acids. Deletions cut 3 bases from V and 7 bases from J, with 15 bases between. CDR3 in amino acids: CASSMNRAQGEAFF. The DNA for the CDR3 is TGTGCCAGTAGTATGAACAGGGCTCAGGGTGAAGCTTTCTTT.

V is TRBV2 and J is TRBJ1-6, with 7 bases fitting TRBD1. Germline CDR1 and CDR2: SNHLY and FYNNEI. The CDR3 runs 13 residues. Trimming cost V 11 bases and J 7 bases; bases outside gene matches: 8. CDR3 coding DNA: TGTGCCGGATCAAGGGGGCGGAATTCACCCCTCCACTTT. It translates to CAGSRGRNSPLHF.

The gene calls are TRBV7-2 and TRBJ2-1, with TRBD2 matching 8 bases. V trimming: 5 bases; J trimming: 4 bases; junction bases outside the gene matches: 10. Germline CDR1 reads SGHTA; CDR2 reads FQGNSA. This CDR3 comprises 16 residues. CDR3 in amino acids: CASSPYGGGPYNEQFF. Written as DNA, the CDR3 is TGTGCCAGCAGCCCATATGGCGGGGGGCCATACAATGAGCAGTTCTTC.

This clone has a handful of counts. This sequence joins TRBV2 and TRBJ1-5, with 8 bases identical to TRBD1. The CDR3 is 12 amino acids. J lost 6 bases, V lost 7 bases, and 2 bases had no gene match. From germline, CDR1 is SNHLY and CDR2 FYNNEI. The CDR3 sequence: CASTGGGQPQHF. As DNA, the CDR3 is TGTGCCAGCACAGGGGGCGGTCAGCCCCAGCATTTT.

This rearrangement joins TRBV18 to TRBJ2-7, with TRBD2 identical over 13 bases. The CDR3 sequence is 15 residues long. J gave up 4 bases and V 3 bases, and 3 bases lay outside the gene matches. Germline CDR1 is KGHSH and CDR2 is LQKENI. The CDR3 here is CASSPGLAGTYEQYF. CDR3 in DNA: TGTGCCAGCTCACCGGGACTAGCGGGGACTTACGAGCAGTACTTC.

The J gene is TRBJ1-2, the V gene TRBV19; TRBD1 might be the D (6 bases). Germline lookup yields CDR1 LNHDA and CDR2 SQIVND (reference sequence). V shed 0 bases and J shed 4 bases, with 6 bases lying between them. The CDR3 is made up of 13 amino acids. CDR3 protein: CASSIETGYGYTF. CDR3 nucleotides: TGTGCCAGTAGTATAGAGACAGGCTATGGCTACACCTTC.

This rearrangement joins TRBV6-6 to TRBJ1-1; D perhaps matches TRBD1 (6 bases). The CDR3 spans 15 residues. Per the germline V gene, CDR1 is MNHNY and CDR2 is SVGAGI (reference sequence). The V and J ends lost 0 bases and 0 bases respectively, with 8 bases between them. CDR3 coding DNA: TGTGCCAGCAGTTACTCTCAGGGGATGAACACTGAAGCTTTCTTT. Its protein product is CASSYSQGMNTEAFF.

This clone was detected once. The genes are TRBV6-5 and TRBJ2-7; TRBD1 matches 7 bases. This CDR3 is built from 15 residues. The germline CDR1 and CDR2 sequences are MNHEY and SVGAGI. V lost 4 bases, J lost 9 bases, and 15 bases stayed unmatched. The CDR3 region has the DNA TGTGCCAGCAGTTCAAGCCCTAACAGGGGCACAGGGCAGTACTTC. Translated, it gives CASSSSPNRGTGQYF.

J is TRBJ1-4 and V is TRBV5-1; D ambiguous. This CDR3 contains 14 residues. V was cut by 6 bases and J by 12 bases, with 21 bases left in between. Germline V gene lookup returns CDR1 SGHRS and CDR2 YFSETQ. This CDR3 is CASTLGNAAGELFF. The CDR3 region has the DNA TGCGCCAGCACCCTAGGGAATGCTGCCGGGGAACTGTTTTTT.

The V gene is TRBV11-2, the J gene TRBJ2-2; D perhaps matches TRBD2 (5 bases). CDR1 and CDR2 from the germline V gene are SGHAT and FQNNGV. This CDR3 is 15 amino acids long. V dropped 6 bases and J dropped 3 bases, with 14 bases sitting between them. The CDR3 loop is CASSTLAADTGELFF. In nucleotides, the CDR3 is TGTGCCAGCAGTACTCTAGCCGCCGACACCGGGGAGCTGTTTTTT.

The chain has TRBV15 and TRBJ2-5; 7 bases match TRBD2. V lost 0 bases to trimming and J lost 2 bases; unmatched junction nucleotides: 9. Germline-derived CDR1 and CDR2 are LNHNV and YYDKDF (reference sequence). This CDR3 has 17 residues. In DNA, the CDR3 is TGTGCCACCAGCAGAGATAACAGCGGGGTTGAACAAGAGACCCAGTACTTC. It is translated as CATSRDNSGVEQETQYF.

The chain joins TRBV7-2 to TRBJ1-2; D not resolved. CDR1 and CDR2 from the germline V gene are SGHTA and FQGNSA. The CDR3 contains 15 residues. V gave up 5 bases and J gave up 4 bases, with 17 bases separating them. CDR3 DNA sequence: TGTGCCAGCAGCACCCTTGTCGGCAGCGTCTATGGCTACACCTTC. Translated: CASSTLVGSVYGYTF.

V and J are TRBV15 and TRBJ2-1, with TRBD2 as a possible D gene (5 bases). In germline, CDR1 is LNHNV, CDR2 YYDKDF (reference sequence). Trimming shortened V by 5 bases and J by 0 bases, and 14 bases separated the two germline ends. The CDR3 contains 16 residues. CDR3 coding DNA: TGTGCCACCAGCCCTCGAGCGGCAGTCTCCTACAATGAGCAGTTCTTC. As protein: CATSPRAAVSYNEQFF.

Only one count was recorded for this clone. The V call is TRBV6-5, the J call TRBJ1-3, with D unresolved. CDR1 MNHEY and CDR2 SVGAGI come from the germline V gene. This CDR3 comprises 12 residues. V lost 7 bases to trimming and J lost 1 base, with 5 bases between them. The CDR3 region is CASTLSGNTIYF. CDR3 in DNA: TGTGCCAGCACCTTATCTGGAAACACCATATATTTT.

A few counts support this clone. V gene TRBV7-3 combines with J gene TRBJ2-2, with 8 bases fitting TRBD1. The CDR3 is 15 residues long. The germline V gene encodes CDR1 SGHTA and CDR2 FQGTGA. Trimming removed 5 bases from V and 3 bases from J; junction bases left unmatched: 5. In DNA, the CDR3 is TGTGCCAGCAGCCCCACAGGGGGAGACACCGGGGAGCTGTTTTTT. Its translation: CASSPTGGDTGELFF.

This rearrangement joins TRBV5-1 to TRBJ2-3; possible D gene TRBD2, 5 bases. The CDR3 consists of 15 residues. V shed 2 bases and J shed 3 bases, with 13 bases lying between them. CDR1 is SGHRS, CDR2 YFSETQ, per germline. CDR3 amino acids: CASSFRGSGTDTQYF. The CDR3 nucleotides are TGCGCCAGCAGCTTTAGAGGGTCGGGTACAGATACGCAGTATTTT. Full variable domain (rest looked up from reference TRBV5-1 and TRBJ2-3): KAGVTQTPRYLIKTRGQQVTLSCSPISGHRSVSWYQQTPGQGLQFLFEYFSETQRNKGNFPGRFSGRQFSNSRSEMNVSTLELGDSALYLCASSFRGSGTDTQYFGPGTRLTVL.

The gene calls are TRBV15 and TRBJ2-3; weak D call: TRBD2 (5 bases). The CDR3 sequence is 16 residues long. Trimming left V 0 bases short and J 5 bases short, with 15 bases between. Looked up from germline, CDR1 is LNHNV and CDR2 is YYDKDF (reference sequence). The CDR3 DNA follows: TGTGCCACCAGCAGAGATTGGTTGGGGAGCTTAGATACGCAGTATTTT. Residues: CATSRDWLGSLDTQYF.

The chain recombines TRBV6-5 with TRBJ1-4, with a weak D call TRBD1 (5 bases). This CDR3 contains 13 residues. V dropped 2 bases and J dropped 10 bases, with 11 bases sitting between them. Germline CDR1 and CDR2: MNHEY and SVGAGI. Written as DNA, the CDR3 is TGTGCCAGCAGTTACGCCAGGGAGGGAAAACTGTTTTTT. Residues: CASSYAREGKLFF.

CDR3 sequence reads: CASSASVAGGTDTQYF. CDR3 nucleotide sequence: TGTGCCAGCAGTGCGTCAGTGGCGGGGGGCACAGATACGCAGTATTTT. The chain carries TRBV6-1 and TRBJ2-3; 7 nucleotides line up with TRBD2. V lost 4 bases and J lost 1; bases outside the gene matches: 8. Per the germline V gene, CDR1 is MNHNS and CDR2 is SASEGT. The CDR3 has 16 residues.

The gene calls are TRBV10-1 and TRBJ1-1, with D possibly being TRBD1 (5 bases). V was cut by 10 bases and J by 1 base, with 19 bases left in between. This CDR3 spans 15 amino acids. CDR1 and CDR2 from the germline V gene are WNHNN and SYGVQD (reference sequence). The CDR3 DNA reads TGCGCCACCCGACGGGACGGGAGGGGGAACACTGAAGCTTTCTTT. Encoded protein: CATRRDGRGNTEAFF.

The rearrangement uses TRBV10-3 and TRBJ2-1, with D maybe TRBD2 (5 bases). V lost 4 bases and J lost 4, with 14 bases in between. CDR1 is ENHRY and CDR2 is SYGVKD in the germline V gene. The length of the CDR3 is 15 residues. Here the CDR3 DNA reads TGTGCCATCAGTGGTCGGGGAGTCGAATACAATGAGCAGTTCTTC. Translated: CAISGRGVEYNEQFF.

The rearrangement uses TRBV6-1 and TRBJ2-4, with 7 bases identical to TRBD1. Germline CDR1 is MNHNS and CDR2 is SASEGT. The V and J ends lost 0 bases and 5 bases, in that order; junction bases with no gene match: 10. The CDR3 spans 17 residues. The CDR3 nucleotides read TGTGCCAGCAGTGAAGCGGGCTGGACAGGAACAGAAAACATTCAGTACTTC. Protein product: CASSEAGWTGTENIQYF.

The J gene is TRBJ1-2, the V gene TRBV20-1; TRBD1 is a possible D gene (5 bases). CDR1 is DFQATT, CDR2 SNEGSKA, per germline (reference sequence). V lost 3 bases and J 5 bases, leaving 25 bases between the germline ends. This CDR3 has 17 residues. The CDR3 DNA follows: TGCAGTGCTAGTGGGTCGGGCCGCCGGGGGGAAGTGTATGGCTACACCTTC. It yields the protein CSASGSGRRGEVYGYTF.

This chain connects TRBV5-1 to TRBJ1-1, with TRBD1 as a possible D gene (5 bases). CDR3 length: 15 residues. Looked up from germline, CDR1 is SGHRS and CDR2 is YFSETQ. Trimming removed 2 bases at V and 0 bases at J, with 11 bases between. The CDR3 is CASSFSGTLNTEAFF. As DNA, the CDR3 is TGCGCCAGCAGCTTCTCTGGGACTCTGAACACTGAAGCTTTCTTT.